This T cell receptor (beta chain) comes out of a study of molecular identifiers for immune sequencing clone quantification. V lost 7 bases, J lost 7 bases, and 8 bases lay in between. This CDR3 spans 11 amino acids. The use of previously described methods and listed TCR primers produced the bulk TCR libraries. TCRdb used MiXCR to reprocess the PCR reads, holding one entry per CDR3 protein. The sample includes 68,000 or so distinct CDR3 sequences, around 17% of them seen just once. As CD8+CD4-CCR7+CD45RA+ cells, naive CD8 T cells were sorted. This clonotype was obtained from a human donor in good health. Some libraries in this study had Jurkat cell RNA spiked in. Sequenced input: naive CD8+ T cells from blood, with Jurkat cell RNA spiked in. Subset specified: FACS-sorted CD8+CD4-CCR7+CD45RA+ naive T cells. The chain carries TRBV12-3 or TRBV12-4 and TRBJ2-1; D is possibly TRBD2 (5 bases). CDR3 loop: CASNPGNEQFF. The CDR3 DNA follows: TGTGCCAGCAACCCGGGGAATGAGCAGTTCTTC.